These 10 T cell receptor beta chains originate from one sample sequenced in a study of cytomegalovirus exposure and HLA in healthy donors. Here immunoSEQ multiplex PCR was the method, and the copy in TCRdb shows in-frame clones only, minus some. The table shows more than 95,000 clones, with approximately 95% occurring only once. The sequencing input was PBMCs. These receptors were taken from a man younger than 35 in good health and CMV-seronegative.

This chain joins TRBV7-2 and TRBJ2-3, with TRBD2 identical over 14 bases. The CDR3 totals 17 residues. Germline lookup yields CDR1 SGHTA and CDR2 FQGNSA. V was clipped by 0 bases and J by 4 bases; unmatched bases: 3. The CDR3 loop is CASSLAGTSGSPDTQYF. CDR3 in DNA: TGTGCCAGCAGCTTAGCTGGGACTAGCGGGAGCCCAGATACGCAGTATTTT.

J is TRBJ1-2 and V is TRBV5-5; unclear D gene. With 5 bases removed from V and 0 bases from J, the gap between germline ends came to 20 bases. There are 17 residues in the CDR3. The germline V gene encodes CDR1 SGHKS and CDR2 YYEKEE (reference sequence). This CDR3 is CASSLTQPVGANYGYTF. For the CDR3, the DNA is TGTGCCAGCAGTTTAACTCAGCCGGTTGGAGCTAACTATGGCTACACCTTC.

The chain uses TRBV19 and TRBJ2-7, with a possible D match to TRBD1 (6 bases). Germline assignment: CDR1 LNHDA and CDR2 SQIVND (reference sequence). CDR3 length: 14 amino acids. Trimming shortened V by 5 bases and J by 0 bases, and 11 bases separated the two germline ends. The CDR3 loop is CASSGTGSSYEQYF. DNA of the CDR3: TGTGCCAGTAGTGGAACAGGGAGCTCCTACGAGCAGTACTTC.

The V call is TRBV29-1, the J call TRBJ1-1, with a tentative D call TRBD1 (6 bases). V lost 5 bases and J lost 5, with 12 bases in between. This CDR3 comprises 12 residues. Germline lookup yields CDR1 SQVTM and CDR2 ANQGSEA. CDR3 sequence reads: CSVIPGDTEAFF. The CDR3 region has the DNA TGCAGCGTTATTCCAGGGGATACTGAAGCTTTCTTT.

This clone was recorded only once. V usage is TRBV5-1 and J usage is TRBJ2-1, with D maybe TRBD2 (6 bases). Trimming pared 1 base from V and 0 bases from J, leaving 11 bases between. CDR1 SGHRS and CDR2 YFSETQ come from the germline V gene. The CDR3 extends over 16 amino acids. This CDR3 reads CASSLMAGSSYNEQFF. The DNA for the CDR3 is TGCGCCAGCAGCTTGATGGCGGGAAGCTCCTACAATGAGCAGTTCTTC.

The chain has TRBV19 and TRBJ2-7; 11 nucleotides align to TRBD2. The germline gives CDR1 LNHDA, CDR2 SQIVND (reference sequence). The CDR3 covers 18 residues. V shed 4 bases and J 3 bases; nucleotides not matched to a gene: 14. Here the CDR3 reads CASSTQLAGVRKYYEQYF. The CDR3, as DNA: TGTGCCAGTAGTACCCAACTAGCGGGAGTAAGGAAGTACTACGAGCAGTACTTC.

This clone was counted a single time. The gene calls are TRBV7-9 and TRBJ2-6; 13 nucleotides align to TRBD2. The junction had 8 bases not matched to a gene; V was cut back by 5 bases and J by 1 base. Germline CDR1 and CDR2: SEHNR and FQNEAQ (reference sequence). This CDR3 region has 19 residues. The CDR3 loop is CASSLRWTSGSSGANVLTF. The DNA of the CDR3 is TGTGCCAGCAGCCTTAGGTGGACTAGCGGGAGTTCTGGGGCCAACGTCCTGACTTTC.

The chain has TRBV7-2 and TRBJ2-7; 7 bases are a match to TRBD2. The germline V gene encodes CDR1 SGHTA and CDR2 FQGNSA. This CDR3 is built from 15 residues. V trimming: 2 bases; J trimming: 0 bases; junction bases outside the gene matches: 4. The CDR3 reads CASSLSPSGSYEQYF. The CDR3 DNA is TGTGCCAGCAGCTTATCACCTAGCGGCTCCTACGAGCAGTACTTC.

The chain recombines TRBV6-6 with TRBJ1-1; weak D call: TRBD1 (6 bases). The CDR3 extends over 14 amino acids. V was clipped by 4 bases and J by 5 bases, with 14 bases between them. Per germline, CDR1 MNHNY and CDR2 SVGAGI (reference sequence). CDR3 sequence: CASSSPGVRTEAFF. The CDR3 DNA reads as TGTGCCAGCAGTTCGCCAGGGGTGAGGACTGAAGCTTTCTTT.

V usage is TRBV4-3 and J usage is TRBJ2-3; a weak D match, TRBD2 (5 bases). This CDR3 contains 14 residues. Germline CDR1 LGHNA, CDR2 YSLEER. With 0 bases removed from V and 3 bases from J, the gap between germline ends came to 7 bases. The CDR3 protein is CASSQERVTDTQYF. In DNA, the CDR3 is TGCGCCAGCAGCCAAGAGCGGGTTACAGATACGCAGTATTTT.